This TCR beta chain came from a study of spatial heterogeneity in lung cancer. About the study: Sequences of the beta chain were consistently detected in greater numbers than alpha-chain sequences. The study observed each unique TCR and UMI combination more than ten times on average in raw reads. Study conclusions and caveats: Tracking of ubiquitous and regional nonsynonymous mutations by counts of ubiquitous and regional expanded TCRs, respectively, was seen. Intratumoral expanded alpha and beta TCR counts were found to track tumor mutation counts.

TCRdb used MiXCR to reprocess the 5' RACE reads, holding one entry per CDR3 protein. Seen here are about 7,400 distinct CDR3 sequences, approximately 7% observed once, and the top ten hold around 8%. This clonotype is medium-sized within its sample. Its cognate antigen is unknown. Time point described: sample taken at primary tumor resection. No cell sorting; template was whole RNA from tumor, lung tissue or PBMC. This TCR was sampled from a male donor with early-stage non-small cell lung cancer. The material sequenced was lung tumor tissue, taken at surgery.

This CDR3 is CSARGGRTYNEQFF. DNA for the CDR3: TGCAGTGCTAGAGGGGGCCGGACCTACAATGAGCAGTTCTTC. V gene TRBV20-1 combines with J gene TRBJ2-1; a weak D match, TRBD1 (5 bases). Per the germline V gene, CDR1 is DFQATT and CDR2 is SNEGSKA (reference sequence). The V and J ends lost 1 base and 2 bases respectively, with 9 bases between them. The CDR3 has 14 amino acids.